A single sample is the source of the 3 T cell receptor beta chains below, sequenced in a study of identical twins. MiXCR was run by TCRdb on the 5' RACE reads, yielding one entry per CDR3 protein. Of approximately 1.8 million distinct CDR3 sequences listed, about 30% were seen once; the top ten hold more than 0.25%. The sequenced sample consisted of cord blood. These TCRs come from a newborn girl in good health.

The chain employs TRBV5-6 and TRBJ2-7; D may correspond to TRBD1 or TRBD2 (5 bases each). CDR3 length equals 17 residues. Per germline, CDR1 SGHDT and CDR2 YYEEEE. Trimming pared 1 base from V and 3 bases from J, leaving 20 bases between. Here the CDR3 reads CASSLWGNYYYYYEQYF. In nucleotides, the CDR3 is TGTGCCAGCAGCTTGTGGGGGAACTACTACTACTACTACGAGCAGTACTTC.

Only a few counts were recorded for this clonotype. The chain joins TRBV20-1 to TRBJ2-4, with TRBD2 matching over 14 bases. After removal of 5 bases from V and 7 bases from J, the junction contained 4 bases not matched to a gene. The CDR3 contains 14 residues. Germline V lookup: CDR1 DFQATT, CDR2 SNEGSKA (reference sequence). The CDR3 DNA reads TGCAGTGCTCGACTAGCGGGAGGGCCGAACATTCAGTACTTC. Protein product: CSARLAGGPNIQYF.

The CDR3 bases are TGCGCCAGCAGCACCGGGACAGCGACCTACGAGCAGTACTTC. This gives the protein CASSTGTATYEQYF. The rearrangement links TRBV5-1 to TRBJ2-7, with 7 bases lining up with TRBD1. There are 14 residues in the CDR3. Looked up from germline, CDR1 is SGHRS and CDR2 is YFSETQ. After removal of 4 bases from V and 2 bases from J, the junction contained 6 bases not matched to a gene. The entire variable domain, with the rest obtained from reference TRBV5-1 and TRBJ2-7, is as follows: KAGVTQTPRYLIKTRGQQVTLSCSPISGHRSVSWYQQTPGQGLQFLFEYFSETQRNKGNFPGRFSGRQFSNSRSEMNVSTLELGDSALYLCASSTGTATYEQYFGPGTRLTVT.